This TCR beta chain was captured by sequencing in a study of T-cell memory formation after mild COVID-19. About the research overall: Largely donor-specific sequence clusters came from a couple of donors. Findings of the study overall: CD4+ clones that contracted lay mainly in CM and EM; CD8+ ones lay in EMRA. Clones shrinking between day 15 and 85 showed a balanced CD4/CD8 split, and those that grew later tilted toward CD4+.

Germline V lookup: CDR1 DFQATT, CDR2 SNEGSKA (reference sequence). The CDR3 length is 15 residues. The V end lost 3 bases, the J end lost 4 bases, and 15 bases lay between the germline ends. TCR alpha and TCR beta cDNA libraries carrying sample barcodes and UMIs came from 5'RACE with constant-segment primers. TCRdb fed the 5' RACE reads into MiXCR, producing one record per CDR3 protein. The data show around 200,000 distinct CDR3 sequences, approximately 10% seen once. At least ten counts were recorded for this clonotype. The antigen is undetermined. V is TRBV20-1 and J is TRBJ1-4; D may be TRBD1 (5 bases). Material for sequencing was PBMCs or a T cell subset sorted from them (not recorded which). This TCR came from a man between 18 and 29 years old who had mild COVID-19 (a few samples of this study predate the infection). Cell type and time point are not known. CDR3 sequence reads: CSASPATGLNEKLFF. In DNA, the CDR3 is TGCAGTGCTAGCCCGGCCACAGGACTTAATGAAAAACTGTTTTTT.